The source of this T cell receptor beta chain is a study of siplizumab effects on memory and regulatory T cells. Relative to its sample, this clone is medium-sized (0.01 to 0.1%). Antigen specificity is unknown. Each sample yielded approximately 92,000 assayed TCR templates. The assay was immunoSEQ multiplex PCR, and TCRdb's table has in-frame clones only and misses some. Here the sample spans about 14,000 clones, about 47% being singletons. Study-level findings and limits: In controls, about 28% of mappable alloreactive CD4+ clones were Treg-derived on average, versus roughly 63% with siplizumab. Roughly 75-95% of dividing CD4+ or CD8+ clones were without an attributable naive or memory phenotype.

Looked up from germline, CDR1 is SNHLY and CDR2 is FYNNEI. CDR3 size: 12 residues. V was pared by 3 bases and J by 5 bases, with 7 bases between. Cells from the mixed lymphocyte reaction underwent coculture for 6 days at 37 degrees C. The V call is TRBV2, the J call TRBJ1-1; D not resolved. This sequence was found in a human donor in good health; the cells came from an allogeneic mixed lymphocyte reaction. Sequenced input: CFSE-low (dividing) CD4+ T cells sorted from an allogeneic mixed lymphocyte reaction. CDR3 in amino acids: CASSELGTEAFF. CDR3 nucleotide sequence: TGTGCCAGCAGTGAGTTGGGAACTGAAGCTTTCTTT.